This T cell receptor (beta chain) is from a study of blood T cells in healthy people across ages. PCR was performed a second time for 7 to 11 cycles using a sample-barcoded 5' primer and a J-beta primer mix. MiXCR, run by TCRdb on the 5' RACE reads, gives a single entry per CDR3 protein. The sample holds around 1,000,000 distinct CDR3 sequences, approximately 25% seen once. Trimming removed 4 bases from V and 2 bases from J; junction bases left unmatched: 9. The CDR3 runs 17 residues. The germline CDR1 and CDR2 sequences are SGHAT and FQNNGV. These same records also appear under a second study, on T cells of mothers and their children. That paper notes: Mother-child pairs who were related displayed a slightly higher overlap than unrelated pairs, a difference that was non-significant.

The source material was blood. The source is a girl aged 2 to 10 in good health. This rearrangement joins TRBV11-2 to TRBJ2-5, with 11 positions matching TRBD2. The DNA of the CDR3 is TGTGCCAGCAGCTCGACTAGCGGGATTTGGTGGCAAGAGACCCAGTACTTC. It yields the protein CASSSTSGIWWQETQYF. The full variable domain, with the rest looked up from reference TRBV11-2 and TRBJ2-5, is EAGVAQSPRYKIIEKRQSVAFWCNPISGHATLYWYQQILGQGPKLLIQFQNNGVVDDSQLPKDRFSAERLKGVDSTLKIQPAKLEDSAVYLCASSSTSGIWWQETQYFGPGTRLLVL.